This T cell receptor beta chain appears in the sequencing data of a study of cytomegalovirus exposure and HLA in healthy donors. A note on this clone: The antigen remains unidentified.

Study outcomes and limitations: A later analysis reported that several of the most significant clusters appeared to be linked to common viral pathogens, among them Epstein-Barr virus.

The CDR3 is 16 amino acids. Trimming cost V 4 bases and J 0 bases; bases outside gene matches: 5. Germline V gene data show CDR1 as ENHRY and CDR2 as SYGVKD. Amplification used 60 Vbeta primers and 13 Jbeta primers. Original handling: About 10 million of some 80 million unique TCR beta chains were shared, per a later count. Generated by immunoSEQ multiplex PCR, the TCRdb table keeps only in-frame clones and is missing some. The DNA was the basis for D and trimming; V, J and clone size are from that table. The table has about 250,000 clones, about 85% seen once. This chain connects TRBV10-3 to TRBJ1-1; 10 bases map to TRBD1. The sequence was collected from a girl aged 2-15 years in good health and CMV-seronegative. Material: PBMCs. CDR3 sequence reads: CAISASGTGVNTEAFF. The CDR3 DNA reads TGTGCCATCAGTGCATCAGGGACAGGGGTGAACACTGAAGCTTTCTTT.